This TCR beta chain was retrieved from a study of shared clonotypes between healthy human individuals (dated by TCRdb to 2018 to 2021). Notes on the research overall: The cohort included three men and a couple of women between 18 and 49 years of age. Per donor, three plates each were used for CD4 naive and CD4 memory, two for CD8 naive, and one for CD8 memory. To increase sequencing depth and limit assay-specific biases, TCR repertoire library preparation and sequencing were carried out by different laboratories using diverse techniques. To estimate repertoire size and how much clonotype sharing occurs between individuals, the study deeply sequenced the blood TCR repertoires of about five healthy adults. Each donor's leukapheresis produced roughly between about 0.85 and 10 billion PBMCs. Broad study findings and their caveats: Sampling was limited to blood, and TCR repertoires in tissue likely differ from TCR repertoires in blood. Naive subsets generally had larger estimated clonotype richness than memory subsets did. Approximately 5% of naive CD4, around 3.5% of naive CD8, approximately 2% of memory CD4, and about 0.4% of memory CD8 clonotypes were shared across a handful of donors. Based on pairwise subsampling, the degree of clonotype sharing among donors was expected to be affected by sequencing depth. The genetic and exposure-history diversity represented was limited by the small number of donors. Even with the large sequencing depth, rarefaction of the sorted-subset datasets indicated that sequencing was incomplete. Higher generation probabilities were observed for clonotypes shared by all four sorted-subset donors than for non-shared clonotypes.

Between the V and J ends, shortened by 5 bases and 0 bases respectively, the junction contains 11 bases. There are 15 amino acids in the CDR3, from cysteine to phenylalanine inclusive. Only the CDR3 region is kept as DNA, spanning 45 bases read in frame from base 1. CDR1 SGHTA and CDR2 FQGNSA were looked up in the germline V gene. Using the deep immunoSEQ assay, multiplex PCR amplified TCR CDR3 regions from genomic DNA. For each cell subset, the extracted genomic DNA was distributed evenly across all wells of several immunoSEQ 96-well plates, and each plate served as one replicate. For sorted subsets, each replicate PCR was loaded with 150 to 250 ng genomic DNA, equivalent to some 31,000 T cell genomes. The purified libraries were quantified using a Qubit 3.0 fluorometer, sized with a Bioanalyzer 2100, and then quantified again using the KAPA Library Quantification kit. Every immunoSEQ 96-well plate was sequenced on a separate single-read 150-cycle Illumina NextSeq 550 flow cell. As for the original processing: The immunoSEQ output contained only junctional sequences without quality scores, so filtering could not match that applied to full-length reads. To assign V/J genes and CDR3, sequences were annotated using PyIR, a Python wrapper for IgBLAST v1.9, with IMGT germline references. Reads with weak V/J assignments (E-value above 1e-6), missing CDR3, stop codons, out-of-frame junctions, or ambiguous translated residues were removed. A V3J clonotype was defined by an identical inferred V gene, J gene, and CDR3 amino acid sequence. The percentage overlap between two repertoires was calculated by dividing the number of shared unique clonotypes by the size of the smaller repertoire. RTK rarefaction, the Chao1 estimator, and Recon v2.1 estimates of unobserved clonotypes were used to assess repertoire richness. Generation probabilities were computed with OLGA for all TCRbeta clonotypes obtained by the gDNA method from several donors. TCRdb mirrors the immuneACCESS table, restricted to in-frame sequences. Some clones are absent from its copies; in checked studies, under half trace to an unresolved V gene, and the reason for the others is unknown. D and trimming come from the DNA, and the V and J calls and clone size come from that table. The sample contains 2 million to 2.5 million clones, 80% to 95% of them found a single time. The ten largest account for around 0.4% of the sample.

In regard to this clone: The specificity of this receptor is unknown. No much larger clonotype is one base removed from it; base qualities were not supplied.

Donors were healthy HIV-negative adults with no recently reported acute infections or vaccinations. Every donor was a Caucasian adult residing in Nashville, Tennessee, USA. CD4+ T cells were enriched by magnetic negative selection; naive cells were then positively selected on CD45RA, and the negative fraction formed the memory subset. Blood was obtained by leukapheresis, after which PBMCs were separated by Ficoll-Histopaque density gradient centrifugation and cryopreserved in liquid nitrogen vapor phase. Analytical flow cytometry was used to check the purity and quantity of each magnetically sorted T cell population. Genomic DNA was isolated from each sorted fraction and quantified by UV absorbance on a Nanodrop 2000c.

The rearrangement joined TRBV7-2 to TRBJ1-5, with a tentative D gene TRBD1 over 5 matching bases. Sequenced sample: naive CD4+ T cells from PBMCs. According to the study, the label for this sample's cell subset or site signals: CD45RA+ positively selected. This receptor was taken from a man younger than 30 in good health. Some clones in this sample may be carry-over from other donors' samples. The CDR3 here reads CASSPRGLSNQPQHF. Read as DNA, the sequence is TGTGCCAGCAGCCCCCGGGGCCTTAGCAATCAGCCCCAGCATTTT.